A selection of T cell receptor beta chains follows, all from one sample in a study of cytomegalovirus exposure and HLA in healthy donors. The protocol was immunoSEQ multiplex PCR, while the TCRdb copy is restricted to in-frame clones and leaves out a portion. The sample has approximately 97,000 clones, approximately 80% seen once. Material for sequencing was PBMCs. All receptors derive from a male donor in good health and CMV-seropositive. The CDR3 runs from the conserved cysteine through the conserved F or W. D genes are given only for firm matches. Clone size is shown for a subset of rows, as once, few, many or a class of expanded clone.

>-|TRBJ2-3|-|TRBV6-1
TGTGCCAGCAGCGTAGCGCGTGATACGCAGTATTTT
CASSVARDTQYF
>-|TRBJ1-2|-|TRBV5-1
TGCGCCAGCAGCATAGTAGACGGAGTTAACTATGGCTACACCTTC
CASSIVDGVNYGYTF
>TRBD1|TRBJ1-1|few|TRBV5-1
TGCGCCAGCAGCTCGGATCCCGGGACAGCGATAGTTTTCTTT
CASSSDPGTAIVFF
>TRBD2|TRBJ2-2|-|TRBV9
TGTGCCAGCAGCCCTAGGGCTAGCGGGGGGGTGAACACCGGGGAGCTGTTTTTT
CASSPRASGGVNTGELFF
>-|TRBJ2-2|-|TRBV2
TGTGCCAGCAGTGAAGCGCAAGGCAGGGGCGGATTTTTT
CASSEAQGRGGFF
>-|TRBJ1-6|-|TRBV5-1
TGCGCCAGCAGCCACCTAAGGGAGGGACGTAATTCACCCCTCCACTTT
CASSHLREGRNSPLHF
>-|TRBJ2-2|-|TRBV6-5
TGTGCCAGCAGCCTTGACAGCCCCACCGGGGAGCTGTTTTTT
CASSLDSPTGELFF
>TRBD1|TRBJ2-7|-|TRBV19
TGTGCCAGTACCCACTCCGGGACAGGGGGGTACGAGCAGTACTTC
CASTHSGTGGYEQYF
>-|TRBJ2-7|-|TRBV30
TGTGCCTGGAGTGTAAAGGGGCCGAACGAGCAGTACTTC
CAWSVKGPNEQYF
>TRBD1|TRBJ2-3|many|TRBV14
TGTGCCAGCAGCGGGACAGGGACCACAGATACGCAGTATTTT
CASSGTGTTDTQYF
>TRBD1|TRBJ1-2|few|TRBV4-2
TGTGCCAGCAGCGAACGGACAGGGCGGACCTTTAACTATGGCTACACCTTC
CASSERTGRTFNYGYTF
>TRBD1|TRBJ2-7|-|TRBV5-4
TGTGCCAGCAGCTTGAACAGGGGGCTGGACGAGCAGTACTTC
CASSLNRGLDEQYF
>TRBD1|TRBJ1-1|-|TRBV7-9
TGTGCCAGCAGCGGGGGACAGATCGGCACTGAAGCTTTCTTT
CASSGGQIGTEAFF
>-|TRBJ1-2|-|TRBV5-4
TGTGCCAGCAGCTTTGGGGAGGACTGGAGCTACACCTTC
CASSFGEDWSYTF
>-|TRBJ1-6|-|TRBV30
TGTGCCTGGAGTGTACAGCAATATAATTCACCCCTCCACTTT
CAWSVQQYNSPLHF
>-|TRBJ2-5|-|TRBV5-4
TGTGCCAGCAGTTTTGGAGGGGTAGGACAGACCCAGTACTTC
CASSFGGVGQTQYF
>-|TRBJ2-1|-|TRBV2
TGTGCCAGCAGTGATGCGGGGTCCGCAGTAAATGAGCAGTTCTTC
CASSDAGSAVNEQFF
>-|TRBJ1-1|-|TRBV5-1
TGCGCCAGCAGCTTGGCCGGGGGTCTGGACACTGAAGCTTTCTTT
CASSLAGGLDTEAFF
>TRBD1|TRBJ2-7|-|TRBV4-2
TGTGCCAGCAGCCAAGTCCGTGGACAGGGGGCGGCGGAGCAGTACTTC
CASSQVRGQGAAEQYF
>-|TRBJ1-1|few|TRBV5-1
TGCGCCAGCAGCCTCCCACCCTGGCGCGGTACAGGGAACACTGAAGCTTTCTTT
CASSLPPWRGTGNTEAFF
>-|TRBJ1-2|-|TRBV6-1
TGTGCCAGCAGTGACGTCCTAGTCGGTGGCTACACCTTC
CASSDVLVGGYTF
>TRBD2|TRBJ2-5|-|TRBV13
TGTGCCAGCACCGAGCGGGGGGGCGAGGAGACCCAGTACTTC
CASTERGGEETQYF
>-|TRBJ1-2|-|TRBV18
TGTGCCAGCTCGCCGAACAGGGAACACTATGGCTACACCTTC
CASSPNREHYGYTF
>TRBD1|TRBJ1-2|-|TRBV2
TGTGCCAGCAGTCGGACAGGGGGCGATGGCTACACCTTC
CASSRTGGDGYTF
>-|TRBJ1-1|few|TRBV5-1
TGCGCCAGTTCCCGGCAGGAGAACACTGAAGCTTTCTTT
CASSRQENTEAFF
>TRBD1|TRBJ1-1|-|TRBV30
TGTGCCTGGAGTGTAGACAGGGAGATTACTGAAGCTTTCTTT
CAWSVDREITEAFF
>TRBD1|TRBJ1-2|-|TRBV19
TGTGCCAGTAGTCCGTGGACAGGGGGTTCTGGCTATGGCTACACCTTC
CASSPWTGGSGYGYTF